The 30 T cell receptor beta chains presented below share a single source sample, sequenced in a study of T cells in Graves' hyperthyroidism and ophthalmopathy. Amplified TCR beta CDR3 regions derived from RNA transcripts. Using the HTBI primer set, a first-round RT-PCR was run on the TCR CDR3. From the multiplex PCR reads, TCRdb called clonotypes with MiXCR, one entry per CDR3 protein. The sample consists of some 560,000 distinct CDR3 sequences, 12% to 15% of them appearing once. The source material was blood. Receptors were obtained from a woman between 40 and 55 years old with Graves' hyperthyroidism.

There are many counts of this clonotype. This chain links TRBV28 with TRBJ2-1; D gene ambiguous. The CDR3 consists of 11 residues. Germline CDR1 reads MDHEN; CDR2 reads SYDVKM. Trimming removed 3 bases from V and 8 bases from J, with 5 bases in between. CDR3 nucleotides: TGTGCCAGCAGTTTTCCCGATGAGCAGTTCTTC. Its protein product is CASSFPDEQFF. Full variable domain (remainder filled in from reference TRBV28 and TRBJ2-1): DVKVTQSSRYLVKRTGEKVFLECVQDMDHENMFWYRQDPGLGLRLIYFSYDVKMKEKGDIPEGYSVSREKKERFSLILESASTNQTSMYLCASSFPDEQFFGPGTRLTVL.

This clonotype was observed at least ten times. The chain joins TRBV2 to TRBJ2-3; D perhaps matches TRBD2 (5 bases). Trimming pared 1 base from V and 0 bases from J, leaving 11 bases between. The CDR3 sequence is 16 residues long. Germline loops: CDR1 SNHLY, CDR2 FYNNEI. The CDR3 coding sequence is TGTGCCAGCAGTGAAGTGGAGCGGACTAGCACAGATACGCAGTATTTT. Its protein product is CASSEVERTSTDTQYF.

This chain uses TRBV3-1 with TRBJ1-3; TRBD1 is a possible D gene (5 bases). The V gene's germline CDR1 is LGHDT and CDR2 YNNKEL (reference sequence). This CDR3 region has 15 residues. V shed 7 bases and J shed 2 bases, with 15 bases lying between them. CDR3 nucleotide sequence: TGTGCCAGCACCATGGCTCAGGGCACTGGAAACACCATATATTTT. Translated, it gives CASTMAQGTGNTIYF.

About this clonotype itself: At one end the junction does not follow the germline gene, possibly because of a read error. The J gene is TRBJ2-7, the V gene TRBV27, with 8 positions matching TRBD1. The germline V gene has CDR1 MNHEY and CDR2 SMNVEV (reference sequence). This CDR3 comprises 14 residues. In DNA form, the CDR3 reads TGTGCCGGCAGCTCTAGGACAGGGAGCCCCGAGCAGTACTTC. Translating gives CAGSSRTGSPEQYF.

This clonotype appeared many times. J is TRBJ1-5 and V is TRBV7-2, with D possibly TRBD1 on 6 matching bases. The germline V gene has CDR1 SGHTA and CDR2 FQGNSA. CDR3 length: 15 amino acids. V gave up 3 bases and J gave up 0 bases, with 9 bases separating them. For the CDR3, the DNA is TGTGCCAGCAGCTTGGACAGAGATAGCAATCAGCCCCAGCATTTT. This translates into CASSLDRDSNQPQHF.

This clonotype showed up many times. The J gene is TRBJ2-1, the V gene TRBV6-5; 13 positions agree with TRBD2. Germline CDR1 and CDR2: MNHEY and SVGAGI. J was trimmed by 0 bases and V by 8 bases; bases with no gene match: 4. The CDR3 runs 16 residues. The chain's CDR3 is CASPGLAGSSYNEQFF. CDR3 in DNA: TGTGCCAGCCCGGGACTAGCGGGGAGCTCCTACAATGAGCAGTTCTTC.

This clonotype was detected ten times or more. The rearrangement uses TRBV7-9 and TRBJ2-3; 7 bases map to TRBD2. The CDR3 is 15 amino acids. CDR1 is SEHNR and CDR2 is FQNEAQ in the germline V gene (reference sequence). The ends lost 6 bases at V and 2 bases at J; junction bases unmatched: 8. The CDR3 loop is CASRRPSGPTDTQYF. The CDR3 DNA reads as TGTGCCAGCAGGCGACCTAGCGGCCCCACAGATACGCAGTATTTT.

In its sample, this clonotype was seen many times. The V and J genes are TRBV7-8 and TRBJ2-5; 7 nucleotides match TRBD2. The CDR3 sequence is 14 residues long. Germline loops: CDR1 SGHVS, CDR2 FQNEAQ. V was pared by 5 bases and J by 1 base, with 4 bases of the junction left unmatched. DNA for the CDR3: TGTGCCAGCAGCGTTACTAGCGCCCAAGAGACCCAGTACTTC. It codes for CASSVTSAQETQYF. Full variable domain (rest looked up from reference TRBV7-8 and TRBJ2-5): GAGVSQSPRYKVAKRGQDVALRCDPISGHVSLFWYQQALGQGPEFLTYFQNEAQLDKSGLPSDRFFAERPEGSVSTLKIQRTQQEDSAVYLCASSVTSAQETQYFGPGTRLLVL.

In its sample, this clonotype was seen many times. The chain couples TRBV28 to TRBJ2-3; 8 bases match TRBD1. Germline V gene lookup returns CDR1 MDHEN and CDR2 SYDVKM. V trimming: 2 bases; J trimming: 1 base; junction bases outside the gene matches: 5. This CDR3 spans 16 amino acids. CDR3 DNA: TGTGCCAGCAGTTTACGACAGGGGCTTGGCACAGATACGCAGTATTTT. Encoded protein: CASSLRQGLGTDTQYF. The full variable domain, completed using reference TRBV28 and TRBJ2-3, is DVKVTQSSRYLVKRTGEKVFLECVQDMDHENMFWYRQDPGLGLRLIYFSYDVKMKEKGDIPEGYSVSREKKERFSLILESASTNQTSMYLCASSLRQGLGTDTQYFGPGTRLTVL.

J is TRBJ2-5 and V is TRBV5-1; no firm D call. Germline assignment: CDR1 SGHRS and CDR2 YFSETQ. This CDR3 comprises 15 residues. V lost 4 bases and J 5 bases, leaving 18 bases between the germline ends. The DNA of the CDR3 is TGCGCCAGCAGCCCGGACGGTACCTACCGGGAGACCCAGTACTTC. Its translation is CASSPDGTYRETQYF.

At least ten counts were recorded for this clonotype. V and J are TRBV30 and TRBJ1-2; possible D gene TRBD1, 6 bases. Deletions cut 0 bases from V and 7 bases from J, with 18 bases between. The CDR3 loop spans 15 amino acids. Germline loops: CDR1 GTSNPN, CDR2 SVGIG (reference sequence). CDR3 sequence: CAWSVLSGGAGGYTF. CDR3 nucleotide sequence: TGTGCCTGGAGTGTACTTTCGGGGGGCGCCGGTGGCTACACCTTC.

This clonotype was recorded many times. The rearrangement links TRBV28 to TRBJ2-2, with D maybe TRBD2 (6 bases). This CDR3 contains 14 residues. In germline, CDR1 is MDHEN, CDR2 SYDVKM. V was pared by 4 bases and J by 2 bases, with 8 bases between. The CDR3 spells CASSSGVNTGELFF. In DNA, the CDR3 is TGTGCCAGCAGTTCGGGAGTAAACACCGGGGAGCTGTTTTTT.

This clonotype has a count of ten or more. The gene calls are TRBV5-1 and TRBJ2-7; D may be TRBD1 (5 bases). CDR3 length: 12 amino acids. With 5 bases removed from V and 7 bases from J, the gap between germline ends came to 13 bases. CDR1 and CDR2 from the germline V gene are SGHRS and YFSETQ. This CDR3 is CASRNPQGEQYF. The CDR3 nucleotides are TGCGCCAGCAGGAATCCCCAGGGTGAGCAGTACTTC.

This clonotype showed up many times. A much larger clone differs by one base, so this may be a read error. CDR3 sequence reads: CASSSGTGLDEQYF. For the CDR3, the DNA is TGTGCCAGCAGTTCCGGGACAGGGCTCGACGAGCAGTACTTC. V gene TRBV6-1 combines with J gene TRBJ2-7; TRBD1 matches 9 bases. The CDR3 covers 14 residues. Germline assignment: CDR1 MNHNS and CDR2 SASEGT. V was pared by 5 bases and J by 5 bases, with 7 bases of the junction left unmatched.

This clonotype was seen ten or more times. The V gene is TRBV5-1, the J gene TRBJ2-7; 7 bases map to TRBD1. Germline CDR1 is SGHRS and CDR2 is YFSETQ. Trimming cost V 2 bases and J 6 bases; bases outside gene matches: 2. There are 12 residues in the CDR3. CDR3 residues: CASSFDRVEQYF. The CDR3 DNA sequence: TGCGCCAGCAGCTTTGACAGGGTCGAGCAGTACTTC.

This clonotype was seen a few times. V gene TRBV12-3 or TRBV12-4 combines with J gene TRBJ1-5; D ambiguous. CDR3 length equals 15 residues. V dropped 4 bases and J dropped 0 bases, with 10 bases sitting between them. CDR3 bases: TGTGCCAGCAGTTCTGGCAGATATAGCAATCAGCCCCAGCATTTT. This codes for CASSSGRYSNQPQHF.

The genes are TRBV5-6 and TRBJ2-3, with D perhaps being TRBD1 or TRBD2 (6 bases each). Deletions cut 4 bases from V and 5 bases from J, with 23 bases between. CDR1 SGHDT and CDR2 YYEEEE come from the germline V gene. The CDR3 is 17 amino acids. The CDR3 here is CASSGRAGHYSRDTQYF. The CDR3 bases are TGTGCCAGCAGCGGGCGGGCGGGACACTACTCCCGAGATACGCAGTATTTT.

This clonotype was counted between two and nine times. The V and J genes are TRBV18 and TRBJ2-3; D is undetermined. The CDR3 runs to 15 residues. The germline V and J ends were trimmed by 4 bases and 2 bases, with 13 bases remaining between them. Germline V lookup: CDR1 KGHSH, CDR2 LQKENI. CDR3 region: CASSRLTDLTDTQYF. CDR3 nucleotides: TGTGCCAGCTCACGGTTAACAGACCTCACAGATACGCAGTATTTT.

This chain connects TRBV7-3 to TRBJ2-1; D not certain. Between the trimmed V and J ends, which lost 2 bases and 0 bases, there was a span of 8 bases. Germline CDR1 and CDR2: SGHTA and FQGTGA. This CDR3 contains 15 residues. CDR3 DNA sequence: TGTGCCAGCAGCTTAGTGATGGGCTCCTACAATGAGCAGTTCTTC. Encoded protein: CASSLVMGSYNEQFF.

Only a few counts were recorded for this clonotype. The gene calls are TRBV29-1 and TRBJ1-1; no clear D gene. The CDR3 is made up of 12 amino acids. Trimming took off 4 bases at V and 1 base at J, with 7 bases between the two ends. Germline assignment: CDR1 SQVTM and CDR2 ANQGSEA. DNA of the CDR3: TGCAGCGTTGTATCAGGGAACACTGAAGCTTTCTTT. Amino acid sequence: CSVVSGNTEAFF.

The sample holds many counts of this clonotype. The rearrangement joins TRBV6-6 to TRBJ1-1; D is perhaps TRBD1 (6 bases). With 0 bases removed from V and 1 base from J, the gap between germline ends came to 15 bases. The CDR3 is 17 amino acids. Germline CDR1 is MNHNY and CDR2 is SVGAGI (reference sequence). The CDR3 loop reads CASSYSWGQRGNTEAFF. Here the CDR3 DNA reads TGTGCCAGCAGTTACTCGTGGGGGCAGAGGGGGAACACTGAAGCTTTCTTT.

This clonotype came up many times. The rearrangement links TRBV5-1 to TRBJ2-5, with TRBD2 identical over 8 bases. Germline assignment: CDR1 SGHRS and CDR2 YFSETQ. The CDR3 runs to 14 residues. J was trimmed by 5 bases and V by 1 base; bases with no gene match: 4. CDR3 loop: CASSLREGRETQYF. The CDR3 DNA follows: TGCGCCAGCAGCTTGCGGGAGGGCCGGGAGACCCAGTACTTC. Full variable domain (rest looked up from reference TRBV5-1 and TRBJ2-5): KAGVTQTPRYLIKTRGQQVTLSCSPISGHRSVSWYQQTPGQGLQFLFEYFSETQRNKGNFPGRFSGRQFSNSRSEMNVSTLELGDSALYLCASSLREGRETQYFGPGTRLLVL.

The CDR3 loop reads CASTDSRDLNYGYTF. The CDR3 DNA is TGTGCCAGCACCGACTCCAGGGACCTTAACTATGGCTACACCTTC. The rearrangement joins TRBV13 to TRBJ1-2; D is possibly TRBD1 (5 bases). CDR1 is PRHDT, CDR2 FYEKMQ, per germline (reference sequence). The V end lost 7 bases, the J end lost 1 base, and 16 bases lay between the germline ends. The CDR3 has 15 amino acids.

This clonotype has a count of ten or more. CDR3 in DNA: TGTGCCACCAGCAAGCCAAACAGGGACGCTGGAAACACCATATATTTT. Protein sequence: CATSKPNRDAGNTIYF. This chain connects TRBV15 to TRBJ1-3; D possibly corresponds to TRBD1 (6 bases). The length of the CDR3 is 16 residues. V lost 4 bases and J 2 bases, leaving 15 bases between the germline ends. Germline V gene sequence: CDR1 LNHNV, CDR2 YYDKDF (reference sequence).

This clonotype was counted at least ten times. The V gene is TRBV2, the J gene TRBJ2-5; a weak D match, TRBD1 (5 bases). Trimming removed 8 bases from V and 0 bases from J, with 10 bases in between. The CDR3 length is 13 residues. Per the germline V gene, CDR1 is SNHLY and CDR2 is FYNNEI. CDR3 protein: CASCRGYQETQYF. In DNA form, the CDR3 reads TGTGCCAGCTGTAGGGGATACCAAGAGACCCAGTACTTC.

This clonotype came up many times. CDR3 region: CASSKYGGGQYEQYF. The CDR3 region has the DNA TGTGCCAGCAGTAAATATGGTGGGGGGCAATACGAGCAGTACTTC. The gene calls are TRBV27 and TRBJ2-7; D is tentatively TRBD1 or TRBD2 (6 bases each). Trimming shortened V by 5 bases and J by 4 bases, and 18 bases separated the two germline ends. Germline assignment: CDR1 MNHEY and CDR2 SMNVEV (reference sequence). The CDR3 runs 15 residues.

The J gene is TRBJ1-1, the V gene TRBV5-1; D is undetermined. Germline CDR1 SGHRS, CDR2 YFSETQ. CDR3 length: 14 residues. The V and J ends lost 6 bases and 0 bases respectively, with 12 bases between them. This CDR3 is CASKGSAMNTEAFF. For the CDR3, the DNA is TGCGCCAGCAAAGGGTCAGCCATGAACACTGAAGCTTTCTTT.

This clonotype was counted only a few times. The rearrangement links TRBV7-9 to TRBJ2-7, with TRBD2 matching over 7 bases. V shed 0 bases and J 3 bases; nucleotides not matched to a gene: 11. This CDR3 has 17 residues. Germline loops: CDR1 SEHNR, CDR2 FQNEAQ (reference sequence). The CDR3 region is CASSLAVPRDYHYEQYF. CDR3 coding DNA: TGTGCCAGCAGCTTAGCGGTCCCCCGGGACTACCACTACGAGCAGTACTTC. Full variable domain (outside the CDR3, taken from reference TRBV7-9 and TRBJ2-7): DTGVSQNPRHKITKRGQNVTFRCDPISEHNRLYWYRQTLGQGPEFLTYFQNEAQLEKSRLLSDRFSAERPKGSFSTLEIQRTEQGDSAMYLCASSLAVPRDYHYEQYFGPGTRLTVT.

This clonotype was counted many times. DNA of the CDR3: TGCGCCAGCAGCGATCAGCCGGGACAGGGCTCCTACAATGAGCAGTTCTTC. It encodes CASSDQPGQGSYNEQFF. This chain links TRBV5-1 with TRBJ2-1, with TRBD1 matching 9 bases. CDR1 SGHRS and CDR2 YFSETQ come from the germline V gene. J lost 0 bases, V lost 4 bases, and 8 bases had no gene match. The CDR3 loop spans 17 amino acids.

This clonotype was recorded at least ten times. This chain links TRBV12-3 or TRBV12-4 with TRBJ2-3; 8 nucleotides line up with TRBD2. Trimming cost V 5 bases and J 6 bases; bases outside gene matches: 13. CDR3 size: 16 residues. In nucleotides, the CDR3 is TGTGCCAGCAGTCACCCAGGTGCGGGAGGAGAGGATACGCAGTATTTT. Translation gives CASSHPGAGGEDTQYF.